This T cell receptor beta chain was identified in a study of CD8+CD57+ T cells in acquired aplastic anemia. About the research overall: Sorting CD4+ and CD8+ cells gave DNA averaging about 3.3 ug. Overall study results and limits: Around 30 sequences, all CD8+ CDR3, were shared between patients and controls.

Those patients picked for sequencing had displayed CD8+CD57+ cell expansion on flow cytometry. Diagnosis of severe acquired aplastic anemia applied to all patients. Each patient gave a blood sample that was collected before any therapy had been received. CDR3 and TCR beta VDJ profiling relied on a genomic DNA template. TCRdb passed the reads through MiXCR, listing each CDR3 protein once. This sample has about 41,000 distinct CDR3 sequences, with less than 65% found just once. The CDR3 extends over 16 amino acids. Germline values: CDR1 WNHNN, CDR2 SYGVQD (reference sequence). V lost 7 bases to trimming and J lost 6 bases; unmatched junction nucleotides: 13. As concerns this clonotype: Antigen: not known.

Sequenced material: sorted CD4+, CD8+, or CD8+CD57+ T cells (not recorded which) from PBMCs. The receptor's source is a human donor with aplastic anemia. J is TRBJ2-2 and V is TRBV10-1; 8 bases are shared with TRBD2. The CDR3 here is CASKAGDGGGSGELFF. CDR3 DNA: TGCGCCAGCAAGGCAGGGGACGGGGGGGGGTCCGGGGAGCTGTTTTTT.